This TCR beta chain came from a study of graft-versus-host responses after intestinal transplantation. About the research overall: Transplant types were multivisceral, liver-intestinal, or isolated intestinal. Recipients were all induced with anti-thymocyte globulin, then given tacrolimus and steroids for approximately 3 years. Study results and caveats: The marrow of recipients harbored GvH clones, and ileum or blood showed some of them first. Patients with graft-donor T cell macrochimerism had high graft-versus-host to host-versus-graft clonal ratios in allografts.

This table comes from immunoSEQ multiplex PCR, and its TCRdb copy is limited to in-frame clones, with some not included. In the table there are about 51,000 clones, about 95% of which are singletons. To note about this clone: Antigen specificity is unknown.

Sequencing used unstimulated CD8+ T cells sorted from spleen or lymph node cells, obtained before transplant. This TCR derives from a human donor who was the organ donor for an intestinal transplant.

CDR3 sequence: CAWNAGLAGSPLHF. Written as DNA, the CDR3 is TGTGCCTGGAACGCAGGGTTGGCTGGATCACCCCTCCACTTT. V usage is TRBV30 and J usage is TRBJ1-6, with D possibly being TRBD1 (5 bases). CDR3 size: 14 residues. The V and J ends lost 4 bases and 10 bases respectively, with 17 bases between them. Germline CDR1 is GTSNPN and CDR2 is SVGIG (reference sequence). Combining the CDR3 with reference TRBV30 and TRBJ1-6 gives the whole variable domain SQTIHQWPATLVQPVGSPLSLECTVEGTSNPNLYWYRQAAGRGLQLLFYSVGIGQISSEVPQNLSASRPQDRQFILSSKKLLLSDSGFYLCAWNAGLAGSPLHFGNGTRLTVT.